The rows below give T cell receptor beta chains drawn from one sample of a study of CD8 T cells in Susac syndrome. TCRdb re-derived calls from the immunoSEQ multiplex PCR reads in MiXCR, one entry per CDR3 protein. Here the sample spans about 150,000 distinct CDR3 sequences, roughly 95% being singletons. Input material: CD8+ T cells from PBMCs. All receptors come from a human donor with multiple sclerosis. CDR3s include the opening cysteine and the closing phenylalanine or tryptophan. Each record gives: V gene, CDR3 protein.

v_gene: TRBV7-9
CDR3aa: CASSLNSPLNYGYTF

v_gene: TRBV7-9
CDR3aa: CASSLMANQPQHF

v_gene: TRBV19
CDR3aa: CASSIAGGYEQYF

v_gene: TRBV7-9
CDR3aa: CASIGPESQTQYF

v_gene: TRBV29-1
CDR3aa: CSVERGLNTEAFF

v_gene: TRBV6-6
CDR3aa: CASSPQTGDYGYTF

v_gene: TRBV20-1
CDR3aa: CSARDSALHYGYTF

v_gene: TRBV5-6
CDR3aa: CASSFGGNSNQPQHF

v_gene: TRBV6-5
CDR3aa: CASSGLRADTQYF

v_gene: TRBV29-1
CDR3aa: CSDLGTGGHGYTF

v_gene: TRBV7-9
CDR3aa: CASSSGGPQFF

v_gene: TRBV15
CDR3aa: CATSVGTGSYEQYF

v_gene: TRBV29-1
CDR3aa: CSVASTTDTQYF

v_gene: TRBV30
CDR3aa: CAWSWGTGAYEQYF

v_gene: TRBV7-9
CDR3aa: CASSLGFDTQYF

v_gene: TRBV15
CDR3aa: CATSRVAANEKLFF

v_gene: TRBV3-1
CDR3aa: CASSQSRQPETQYF

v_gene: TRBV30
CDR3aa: CAWRRNTGELFF

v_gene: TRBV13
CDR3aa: CASSAPGGLDEQYF

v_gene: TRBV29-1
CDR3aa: CSGKIGGGNTEAFF

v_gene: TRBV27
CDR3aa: CASRLRTANTEAFF

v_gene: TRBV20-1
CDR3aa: CSASSGGPPSGANVLTF

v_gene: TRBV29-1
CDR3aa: CSTRRGLNTEAFF

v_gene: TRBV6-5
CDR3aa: CASSPGEKLFF

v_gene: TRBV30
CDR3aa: CAWRTGVGNQPQHF

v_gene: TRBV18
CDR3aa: CASSPGQDSNQPQHF